This T cell receptor beta chain was retrieved from a study of T cells after yellow fever vaccination. TCRdb redid the calling of the 5' RACE reads with MiXCR, one entry per CDR3 protein. Of roughly 300,000 distinct CDR3 sequences in the sample, approximately 7% were seen once. CDR3 length: 16 residues. Germline V gene data show CDR1 as SQVTM and CDR2 as ANQGSEA. V dropped 4 bases and J dropped 0 bases, with 13 bases sitting between them. The sample in question was PBMCs, obtained roughly 46 days after the first yellow fever vaccination. This rearrangement joins TRBV29-1 to TRBJ2-6, with D unresolved. The origin of this receptor is a man between 18 and 29 years old who received the YFV17D yellow fever vaccine. CDR3 nucleotides: TGCAGCGTTGGGACCAGCCGCAGCTCTGGGGCCAACGTCCTGACTTTC. Its protein is CSVGTSRSSGANVLTF.